These T cell receptor beta chains were read from a single sample in a study of blood T cell repertoires in COVID-19. Repertoires were generated with immunoSEQ multiplex PCR, while TCRdb's copy carries only in-frame clones and drops some. The sample holds over 100,000 clones, roughly 87% seen once. Sequenced input: peripheral blood. Receptors were obtained from a woman between 50 and 59 years old with COVID-19, enrolled during active disease. Both conserved end residues are part of each CDR3. Each record gives: D gene, V gene, J gene, clone size, CDR3 DNA, CDR3 protein. A D gene is named only where the DNA matches it firmly. Expanded clones get a size class; other rows say once, few or many, or leave the size out.

d_gene: TRBD2; v_gene: TRBV6-4; j_gene: TRBJ2-3; abundance: -; CDR3nt: TGTGCCAGCAGTGACTCGATTCTAGCGGGGAGCAGACCACCAGATACGCAGTATTTT; CDR3aa: CASSDSILAGSRPPDTQYF
d_gene: TRBD2; v_gene: TRBV28; j_gene: TRBJ2-2; abundance: once; CDR3nt: TGTGCCAGCAGTACGGCGGGGGGGCCGGACACCGGGGAGCTGTTTTTT; CDR3aa: CASSTAGGPDTGELFF
d_gene: -; v_gene: TRBV5-6; j_gene: TRBJ2-7; abundance: -; CDR3nt: TGTGCCAGCAGCCAGGGGACTCTCGGGGGGGAGCAGTACTTC; CDR3aa: CASSQGTLGGEQYF
d_gene: TRBD2; v_gene: TRBV5-1; j_gene: TRBJ2-3; abundance: -; CDR3nt: TGCGCCAGCAGCTTACTAGCGGGGGGGGACACAGATACGCAGTATTTT; CDR3aa: CASSLLAGGDTDTQYF
d_gene: TRBD2; v_gene: TRBV7-2; j_gene: TRBJ2-5; abundance: -; CDR3nt: TGTGCCAGCAGCTTAGCGCTAGCGGGGGACCAAGAGACCCAGTACTTC; CDR3aa: CASSLALAGDQETQYF
d_gene: TRBD1; v_gene: TRBV9; j_gene: TRBJ2-5; abundance: -; CDR3nt: TGTGCCAGCAGTCCGGGACAGGGAACGGAGACCCAGTACTTC; CDR3aa: CASSPGQGTETQYF
d_gene: -; v_gene: TRBV6-5; j_gene: TRBJ2-7; abundance: few; CDR3nt: TGTGCCAGCAGCTCCATCGACGAGGTCTACGAGCAGTACTTC; CDR3aa: CASSSIDEVYEQYF
d_gene: -; v_gene: TRBV5-1; j_gene: TRBJ1-3; abundance: once; CDR3nt: TGCGCCAGCAGCTTGGACGGGAGAAACACCATATATTTT; CDR3aa: CASSLDGRNTIYF
d_gene: -; v_gene: TRBV7-2; j_gene: TRBJ1-4; abundance: -; CDR3nt: TGTGCCAGCAGCTTGGGAAGACGGGGGAGGAATGAAAAACTGTTTTTT; CDR3aa: CASSLGRRGRNEKLFF
d_gene: -; v_gene: TRBV28; j_gene: TRBJ2-6; abundance: once; CDR3nt: TGTGCCAGCAGTTTTCCCAATCCCGGGGCCAACGTCCTGACTTTC; CDR3aa: CASSFPNPGANVLTF
d_gene: -; v_gene: TRBV9; j_gene: TRBJ1-1; abundance: -; CDR3nt: TGTGCCAGCAGCGTAGCTCCGGTCGGGAGCATGAACACTGAAGCTTTCTTT; CDR3aa: CASSVAPVGSMNTEAFF
d_gene: TRBD1; v_gene: TRBV18; j_gene: TRBJ2-2; abundance: -; CDR3nt: TGTGCCAGCTCACCCGGGACAGAGGGGCCGCTGTTTTTT; CDR3aa: CASSPGTEGPLFF
d_gene: -; v_gene: TRBV6-1; j_gene: TRBJ1-4; abundance: -; CDR3nt: TGTGCCAGCAGTGAGGGGGGACGACGACGAGAAAAACTGTTTTTT; CDR3aa: CASSEGGRRREKLFF
d_gene: TRBD2; v_gene: TRBV6-5; j_gene: TRBJ2-1; abundance: -; CDR3nt: TGTGCCAGCAGGTACTCTAGCGGGTTACAGTTCTTC; CDR3aa: CASRYSSGLQFF
d_gene: TRBD2; v_gene: TRBV11-3; j_gene: TRBJ2-5; abundance: -; CDR3nt: TGTGCCAGCAGCTTAGTTTGGACTAGCCGAGAGACCCAGTACTTC; CDR3aa: CASSLVWTSRETQYF
d_gene: TRBD1; v_gene: TRBV27; j_gene: TRBJ1-1; abundance: -; CDR3nt: TGTGCCAGCAGTAGGACAGGGGAGGACACTGAAGCTTTCTTT; CDR3aa: CASSRTGEDTEAFF